The following is a TCR beta chain sequence with its context. Its antigen is unknown. The data belong to a study of post-analysis software for immune sequencing data. Study-level information: Disease trajectories encompassed relapsing-remitting, secondary progressive and progressive-relapsing multiple sclerosis. General study results and limits: With TRBV5-6, TRBV5-1 and TRBV20-1 included, about five TRBV segments were more frequent in patients than in controls. When the samples were clustered directly with F measure, those that had been prepared in the same batch showed strong co-clustering.

The CDR3 is 15 amino acids. Germline V gives CDR1 SGHTA, CDR2 FQGNSA. Researchers reported that TCR beta cDNA libraries carried unique molecular identifiers. TCRdb redid the calling of the PCR reads with MiXCR, one entry per CDR3 protein. The table includes hundreds of thousands of distinct CDR3 sequences, about 40% detected once. The receptor was derived from a girl under 18 with multiple sclerosis. The chain carries TRBV7-2 and TRBJ2-1; D not certain. TRBJ2-7 matches the DNA end more closely, so the J call is doubtful. The sample was blood. The CDR3 is CASSPTPSSYNEQYF. Written as DNA, the CDR3 is TGTGCCAGCAGCCCAACACCCAGCTCCTACAATGAGCAGTACTTC.